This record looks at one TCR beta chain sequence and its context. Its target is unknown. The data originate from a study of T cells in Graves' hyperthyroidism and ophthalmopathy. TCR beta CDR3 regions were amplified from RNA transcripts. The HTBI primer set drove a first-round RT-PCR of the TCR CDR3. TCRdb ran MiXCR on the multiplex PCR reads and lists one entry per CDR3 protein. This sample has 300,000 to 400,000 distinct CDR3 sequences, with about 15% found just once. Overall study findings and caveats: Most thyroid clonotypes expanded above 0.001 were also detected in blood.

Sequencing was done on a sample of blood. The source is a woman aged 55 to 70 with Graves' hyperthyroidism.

The CDR3 DNA reads TGTGCCAGCAGCTACCCGGACAGGGCGGGCAATGAGCAGTTCTTC. Translation gives CASSYPDRAGNEQFF. The chain uses TRBV11-1 and TRBJ2-1, with 8 nucleotides matching TRBD1. The CDR3 length is 15 residues. V was pared by 4 bases and J by 6 bases, with 8 bases of the junction left unmatched. Germline CDR1 SGHAT, CDR2 FQDESV (reference sequence). Together with reference TRBV11-1 and TRBJ2-1, the CDR3 gives the full variable domain: EAEVAQSPRYKITEKSQAVAFWCDPISGHATLYWYRQILGQGPELLVQFQDESVVDDSQLPKDRFSAERLKGVDSTLKIQPAELGDSAMYLCASSYPDRAGNEQFFGPGTRLTVL.